This TCR beta chain was identified during a study of T cell repertoires in ileal Crohn's disease. TCRdb keeps only in-frame clones here, not all; method: immunoSEQ multiplex PCR. The table records some 14,000 clones, 70% to 90% of them present only once. Looked up from germline, CDR1 is LGHNA and CDR2 is YNFKEQ. V lost 0 bases to trimming and J lost 3 bases; unmatched junction nucleotides: 6. This CDR3 is built from 16 residues. V usage is TRBV4-2 and J usage is TRBJ2-7, with TRBD2 matching 9 bases. Source material: ileal tissue. The sequence came from an adult with Crohn's disease. CDR3 amino acids: CASSQDQDSGGYEQYF. In DNA form, the CDR3 reads TGTGCCAGCAGCCAAGATCAGGATAGCGGGGGCTACGAGCAGTACTTC.